Listed below are T cell receptor beta chains from one sample, sequenced in a study of T cell responses to AZD1222 COVID-19 vaccine. Here immunoSEQ multiplex PCR was the method, and the copy in TCRdb shows in-frame clones only, minus some. Of 130,000 to 150,000 clones in the sample, 80% to 95% are singletons; the top ten hold roughly 1.8%. Source: peripheral blood, taken on day 0 of AZD1222 vaccination. The receptor set was obtained from an adult in good health. The CDR3 runs from the conserved cysteine through the conserved F or W. Clone size is given for some rows only: seen once, a few or many times, or a class if the clone is expanded.

cdr3_aa | clone_size | v_call | cdr3_length
CASRRQDGENIQYF | - | TRBV6-5 | 14
CASSPSGVSGNTIYF | - | TRBV5-1 | 15
CASSLGLADEETQYF | - | TRBV5-1 | 15
CASSQEMGEQYF | - | TRBV3-1/TRBV3-2 | 12
CASSQVGDRPYTEAFF | - | TRBV4-1 | 16
CASSRDRGTYEQYF | - | TRBV6-5 | 14
CASSEAPWRTDTQYF | - | TRBV6-1 | 15
CASSARVPGELFF | - | TRBV5-1 | 13
CASSVAGNTEAFF | - | TRBV9 | 13
CAWTGALRSSTLHF | - | TRBV30 | 14
CASTFDKYTEAFF | - | TRBV6-5 | 13
CASSLSGDRFANIQYF | - | TRBV5-1 | 16
CASSSGLAGGFQRNEQFF | once | TRBV13 | 18
CASQGGLYQPQHF | once | TRBV25-1 | 13
CASSLMGTGGTYEQYF | - | TRBV11-2 | 16
CAISEGLDGAEAFF | - | TRBV10-3 | 14
CASNFPPGQGGYNEQFF | - | TRBV19 | 17
CASSLLPLGYISSTNEKLFF | - | TRBV7-6 | 20
CASSIRTPSGANVLTF | once | TRBV19 | 16
CASSSPRRGEDGYTF | - | TRBV11-2 | 15
CASSLEGTDPNTEAFF | few | TRBV5-1 | 16
CASRGDKGGNQPQHF | - | TRBV2 | 15
CASGLSDSQGLPLYEQYF | - | TRBV27 | 18
CASSEASLYEQYF | - | TRBV6-1 | 13
CASSLDRQGGVYGYTF | - | TRBV11-2 | 16
CASSQTTPSGYTF | - | TRBV28 | 13
CASIQEQGAYGYTF | - | TRBV18 | 14